This T cell receptor (beta chain) was sequenced for a study of blood T cell repertoires in COVID-19. For the study at large: Sites in the United States, Italy and Spain provided acute and convalescent COVID-19 samples. T cells, B-cell-depleted T cells, or PBMCs supplied cDNA or gDNA.

The CDR3 spans 13 residues. CDR1 is PRHDT and CDR2 is FYEKMQ in the germline V gene (reference sequence). Trimming took off 1 base at V and 7 bases at J, with 9 bases between the two ends. In the study's own analysis: Estimated nucleated cell counts came from reference gene primer amplification. Generated by immunoSEQ multiplex PCR, the TCRdb table keeps only in-frame clones and is missing some. Clone size and the V and J calls come from that table; the DNA yielded D and trimming. The sample shows about 160,000 clones, 60% to 85% of them seen only once. The chain uses TRBV13 and TRBJ2-3; D is perhaps TRBD2 (5 bases). Sequencing input: peripheral blood. The sequence came from a man in his sixties with acute or convalescent COVID-19. The CDR3 sequence is CASSLEGGYTQYF. CDR3 DNA sequence: TGTGCCAGCAGCTTAGAAGGAGGTTATACGCAGTATTTT.